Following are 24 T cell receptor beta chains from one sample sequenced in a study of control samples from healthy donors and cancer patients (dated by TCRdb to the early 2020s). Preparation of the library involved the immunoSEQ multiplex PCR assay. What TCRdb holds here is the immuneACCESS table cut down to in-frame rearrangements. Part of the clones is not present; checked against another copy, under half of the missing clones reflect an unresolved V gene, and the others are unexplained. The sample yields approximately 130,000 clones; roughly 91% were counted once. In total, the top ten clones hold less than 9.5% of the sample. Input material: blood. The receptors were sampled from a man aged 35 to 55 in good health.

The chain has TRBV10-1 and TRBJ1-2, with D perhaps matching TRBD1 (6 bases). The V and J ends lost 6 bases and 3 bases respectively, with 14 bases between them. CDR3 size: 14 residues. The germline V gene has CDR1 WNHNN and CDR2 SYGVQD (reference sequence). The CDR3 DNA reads TGCGCCAGCAGATACGGGGGGCGTCACTATGGCTACACCTTC. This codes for CASRYGGRHYGYTF.

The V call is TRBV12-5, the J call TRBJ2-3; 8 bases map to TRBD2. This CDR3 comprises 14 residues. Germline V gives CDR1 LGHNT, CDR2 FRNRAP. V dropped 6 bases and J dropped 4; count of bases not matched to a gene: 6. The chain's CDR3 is CASGPGGGADTQYF. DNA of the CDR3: TGTGCTAGTGGGCCGGGGGGGGGCGCAGATACGCAGTATTTT.

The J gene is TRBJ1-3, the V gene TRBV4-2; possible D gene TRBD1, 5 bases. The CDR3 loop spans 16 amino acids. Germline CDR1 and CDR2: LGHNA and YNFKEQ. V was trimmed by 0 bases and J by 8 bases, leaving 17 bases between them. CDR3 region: CASSQDFSIQGDTIYF. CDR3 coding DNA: TGTGCCAGCAGCCAAGATTTCAGCATTCAAGGGGACACCATATATTTT.

The CDR3 sequence is CASRLLILPGQGAGELFF. The CDR3 DNA follows: TGTGCAAGTCGCTTGCTAATCCTCCCGGGACAGGGGGCCGGGGAGCTGTTTTTT. The chain has TRBV12-2 and TRBJ2-2; the table's D call, TRBD1, has no DNA check behind it. TRBV12-2 is classified as a pseudogene. The CDR3 runs to 18 residues.

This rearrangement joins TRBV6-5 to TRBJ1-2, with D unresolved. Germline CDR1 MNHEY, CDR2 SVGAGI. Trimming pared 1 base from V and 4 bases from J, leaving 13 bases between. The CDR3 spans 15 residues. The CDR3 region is CASSYLVSATYGYTF. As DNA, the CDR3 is TGTGCCAGCAGTTACTTGGTTTCTGCGACCTATGGCTACACCTTC.

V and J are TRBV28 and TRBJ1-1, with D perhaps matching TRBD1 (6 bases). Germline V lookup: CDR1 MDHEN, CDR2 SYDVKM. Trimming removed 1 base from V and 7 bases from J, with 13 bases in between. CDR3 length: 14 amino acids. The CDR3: CASSLLTGRGEAFF. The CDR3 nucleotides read TGTGCCAGCAGTTTATTAACAGGGCGGGGTGAAGCTTTCTTT.

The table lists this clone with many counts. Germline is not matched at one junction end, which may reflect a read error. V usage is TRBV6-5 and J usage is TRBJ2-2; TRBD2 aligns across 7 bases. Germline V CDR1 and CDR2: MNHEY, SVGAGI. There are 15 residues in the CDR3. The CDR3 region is CASTRGLQNAGELFF. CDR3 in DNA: TGTGCCAGCACCCGGGGACTACAGAACGCCGGGGAGCTGTTTTTT.

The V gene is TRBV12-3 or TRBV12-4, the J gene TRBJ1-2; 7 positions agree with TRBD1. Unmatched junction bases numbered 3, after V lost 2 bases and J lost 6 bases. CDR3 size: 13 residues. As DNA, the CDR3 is TGTGCCAGCAGTTTACAGGGGGGGCATGGCTACACCTTC. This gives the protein CASSLQGGHGYTF.

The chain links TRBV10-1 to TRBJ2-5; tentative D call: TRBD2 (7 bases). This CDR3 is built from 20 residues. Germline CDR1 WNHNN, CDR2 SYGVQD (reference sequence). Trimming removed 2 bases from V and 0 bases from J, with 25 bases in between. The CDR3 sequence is CASSEIVFGGGPWYQETQYF. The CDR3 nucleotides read TGCGCCAGCAGTGAGATCGTTTTTGGCGGGGGCCCTTGGTACCAAGAGACCCAGTACTTC.

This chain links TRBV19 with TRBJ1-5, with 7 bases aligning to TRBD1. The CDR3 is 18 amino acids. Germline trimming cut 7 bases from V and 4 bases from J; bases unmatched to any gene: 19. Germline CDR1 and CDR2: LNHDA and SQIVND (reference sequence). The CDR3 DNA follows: TGTGCCAGTACCGATAGGACAGGAAGACAAAGAGGTAATCAGCCCCAGCATTTT. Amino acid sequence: CASTDRTGRQRGNQPQHF.

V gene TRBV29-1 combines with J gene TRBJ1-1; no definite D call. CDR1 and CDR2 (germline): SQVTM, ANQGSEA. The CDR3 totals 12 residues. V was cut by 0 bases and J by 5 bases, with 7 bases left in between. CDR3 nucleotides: TGCAGCGTTGAAGATCTACGAACTGAAGCTTTCTTT. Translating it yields CSVEDLRTEAFF.

The CDR3: CAWSRQGGFYGYTF. In nucleotides, the CDR3 is TGTGCCTGGAGCCGACAGGGAGGATTCTATGGCTACACCTTC. The chain combines TRBV30 with TRBJ1-2; 7 nucleotides line up with TRBD1. Germline values: CDR1 GTSNPN, CDR2 SVGIG (reference sequence). The CDR3 has 14 residues. V shed 3 bases and J 4 bases; nucleotides not matched to a gene: 8.

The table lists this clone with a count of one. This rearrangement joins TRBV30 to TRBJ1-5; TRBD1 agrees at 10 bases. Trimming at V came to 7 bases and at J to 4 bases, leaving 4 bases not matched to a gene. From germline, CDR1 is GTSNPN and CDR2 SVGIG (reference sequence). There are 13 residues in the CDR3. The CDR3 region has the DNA TGTGCCTCGGACAGGGGGATAAATCAGCCCCAGCATTTT. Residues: CASDRGINQPQHF.

CDR3 DNA: TGTGCTAGTGGTTTGGGCTTGGGCGGTGAGCAGTTCTTC. Residues: CASGLGLGGEQFF. The gene calls are TRBV12-5 and TRBJ2-1; D is unresolved. Germline CDR1 and CDR2: LGHNT and FRNRAP. CDR3 length: 13 amino acids. V lost 1 base and J 9 bases, leaving 10 bases between the germline ends.

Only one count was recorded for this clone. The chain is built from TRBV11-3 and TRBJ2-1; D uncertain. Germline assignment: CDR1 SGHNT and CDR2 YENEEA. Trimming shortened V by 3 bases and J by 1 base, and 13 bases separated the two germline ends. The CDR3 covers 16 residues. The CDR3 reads CASSLASAGSYNEQFF. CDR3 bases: TGTGCCAGCAGCTTGGCTTCTGCAGGTTCCTACAATGAGCAGTTCTTC.

CDR3: CASSPSSSYNEQFF. The CDR3 DNA reads TGTGCCAGCAGCCCTTCTAGCTCCTACAATGAGCAGTTCTTC. This chain uses TRBV3-1 (or the pseudogene TRBV3-2) with TRBJ2-1; D call uncertain. This CDR3 has 14 residues. From germline, CDR1 is LGHDT and CDR2 YNNKEL (reference sequence). V lost 4 bases and J lost 0, with 7 bases in between.

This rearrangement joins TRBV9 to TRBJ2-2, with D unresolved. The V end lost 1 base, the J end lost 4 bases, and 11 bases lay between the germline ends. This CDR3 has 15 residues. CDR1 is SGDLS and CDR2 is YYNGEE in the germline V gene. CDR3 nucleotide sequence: TGTGCCAGCAGCGTAAAGGCGGCGGCCACCGGGGAGCTGTTTTTT. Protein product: CASSVKAAATGELFF. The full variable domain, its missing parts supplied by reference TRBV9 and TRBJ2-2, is DSGVTQTPKHLITATGQRVTLRCSPRSGDLSVYWYQQSLDQGLQFLIQYYNGEERAKGNILERFSAQQFPDLHSELNLSSLELGDSALYFCASSVKAAATGELFFGEGSRLTVL.

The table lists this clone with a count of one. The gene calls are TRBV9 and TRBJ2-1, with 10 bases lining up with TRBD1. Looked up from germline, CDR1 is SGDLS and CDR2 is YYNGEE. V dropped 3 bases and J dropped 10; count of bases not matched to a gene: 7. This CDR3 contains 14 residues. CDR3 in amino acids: CASSATTGGLEQFF. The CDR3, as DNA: TGTGCCAGCAGCGCTACGACAGGGGGCCTAGAGCAGTTCTTC. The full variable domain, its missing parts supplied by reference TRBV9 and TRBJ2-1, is DSGVTQTPKHLITATGQRVTLRCSPRSGDLSVYWYQQSLDQGLQFLIQYYNGEERAKGNILERFSAQQFPDLHSELNLSSLELGDSALYFCASSATTGGLEQFFGPGTRLTVL.

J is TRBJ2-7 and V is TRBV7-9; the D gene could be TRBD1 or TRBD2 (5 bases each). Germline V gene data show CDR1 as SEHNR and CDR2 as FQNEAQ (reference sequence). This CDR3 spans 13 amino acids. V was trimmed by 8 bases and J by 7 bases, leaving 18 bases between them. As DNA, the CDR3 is TGTGCCAGCTCTATTATCGGGGCGGAAGAGCAGTACTTC. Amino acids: CASSIIGAEEQYF. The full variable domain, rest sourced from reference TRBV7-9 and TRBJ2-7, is DTGVSQNPRHKITKRGQNVTFRCDPISEHNRLYWYRQTLGQGPEFLTYFQNEAQLEKSRLLSDRFSAERPKGSFSTLEIQRTEQGDSAMYLCASSIIGAEEQYFGPGTRLTVT.

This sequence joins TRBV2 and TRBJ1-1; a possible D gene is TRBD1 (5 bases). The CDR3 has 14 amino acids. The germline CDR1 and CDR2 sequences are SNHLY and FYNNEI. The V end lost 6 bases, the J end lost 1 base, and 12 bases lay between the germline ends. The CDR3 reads CASRIEGRNTEAFF. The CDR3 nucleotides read TGTGCCAGCAGAATAGAGGGGAGGAACACTGAAGCTTTCTTT.

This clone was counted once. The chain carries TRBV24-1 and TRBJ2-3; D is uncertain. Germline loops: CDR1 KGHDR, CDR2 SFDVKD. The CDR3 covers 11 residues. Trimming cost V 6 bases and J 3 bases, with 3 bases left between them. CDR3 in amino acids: CATSFTDTQYF. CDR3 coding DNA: TGTGCCACCAGTTTTACAGATACGCAGTATTTT.

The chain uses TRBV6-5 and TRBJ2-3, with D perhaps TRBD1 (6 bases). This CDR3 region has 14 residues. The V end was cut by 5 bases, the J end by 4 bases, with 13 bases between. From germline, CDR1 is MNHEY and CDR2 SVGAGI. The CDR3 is CASSLSWGPDTQYF. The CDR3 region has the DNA TGTGCCAGCAGTCTCTCGTGGGGGCCAGATACGCAGTATTTT.

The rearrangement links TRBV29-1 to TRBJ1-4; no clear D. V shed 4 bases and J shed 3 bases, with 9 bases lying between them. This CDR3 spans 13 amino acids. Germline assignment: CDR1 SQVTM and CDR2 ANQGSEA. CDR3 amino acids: CSVVVDSNEKLFF. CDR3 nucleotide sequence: TGCAGCGTTGTTGTGGACTCTAATGAAAAACTGTTTTTT.

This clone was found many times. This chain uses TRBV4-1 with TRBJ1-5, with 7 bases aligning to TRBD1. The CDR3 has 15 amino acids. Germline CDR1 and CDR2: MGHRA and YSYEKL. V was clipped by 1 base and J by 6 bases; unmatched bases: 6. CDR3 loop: CASSQAIQGVQPQHF. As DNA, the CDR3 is TGCGCCAGCAGCCAAGCAATCCAGGGGGTTCAGCCCCAGCATTTT.